The source of this T cell receptor (beta chain) is a study of identical twins. This CDR3 is built from 15 residues. From germline, CDR1 is MNHEY and CDR2 SVGEGT. With V trimmed by 3 bases and J by 3 bases, 6 bases remained unmatched. TCRdb re-called the 5' RACE reads with MiXCR, one entry per CDR3 protein. The sample lists 640,000 or so distinct CDR3 sequences, less than 7% occurring once. At least ten counts were recorded for this clonotype. Its antigen is currently unknown. Overall study results and limits: Compared with unrelated sharing, twin-shared out-of-frame alpha sequences had more low-probability sequences. The authors drew conclusions from cross-sectional statistical analysis rather than following the same donors. Fewer insertions marked abundant cord blood beta clonotypes; young adult naive trended weakly, memory not at all.

The gene calls are TRBV6-2 or TRBV6-3 and TRBJ2-3, with 7 positions matching TRBD2. The sequencing input was naive T cells sorted from blood. This TCR was recovered from a man between 18 and 29 years old in good health. The CDR3 is CASSYAGVGTDTQYF. The CDR3 DNA sequence: TGTGCCAGCAGTTATGCGGGAGTAGGTACAGATACGCAGTATTTT.